This T cell receptor (beta chain) is drawn from a study of shared clonotypes between healthy human individuals. Study-level points and caveats: Rarefaction analysis demonstrated incomplete sorted-subset sequencing notwithstanding large depth.

CD45RO-negative, CCR7-selected cells formed the naive CD8 fraction, which excluded terminally differentiated effector memory CD45RA+ cells. The data were produced by immunoSEQ multiplex PCR, yet TCRdb's version contains in-frame clones alone and is incomplete. The sample includes approximately 2,200,000 clones, about 93% of them seen just once. The ends lost 1 base at V and 7 bases at J; junction bases unmatched: 7. In germline, CDR1 is LGHNA, CDR2 YSLEER. The CDR3 runs to 15 residues. About this clone itself: What it binds is not known.

This TCR came from a man younger than 30 in good health. Some clones in this sample may be carry-over from other donors' samples. The chain recombines TRBV4-3 with TRBJ2-1, with 7 bases matching TRBD2. Source material: naive CD8+ T cells from PBMCs. The CDR3 bases are TGCGCCAGCAGCCAAGGCCGCGGGAGAGGGAATGAGCAGTTCTTC. Protein: CASSQGRGRGNEQFF.